The present T cell receptor (beta chain) was sequenced within a study of T cell therapy after organ transplantation (dated by TCRdb to the late 2010s). In the study overall: Autologous CMV-specific T cells, expanded in vitro for roughly 14 days with a peptide pool of 30 HLA class I and II CMV epitopes, were used as therapy products. Of the roughly 10 patients, eight were classified as clinical responders and two were classified as nonresponders. Patients were given up to 6 doses of T cells at 2-week intervals and were followed for roughly 30 weeks after finishing therapy. Across 2 to 6 intravenous infusions, patients got a median of 1.92 x 10^8 CMV-specific T cells. Only about 85% of the 10 patients had long-term post-therapy samples available. Short-term post-therapy blood samples were obtained 4 to 8 weeks after therapy was completed. A follow-up TRBV repertoire analysis was performed on an open-label phase I trial of autologous CMV-specific adoptive T cell therapy in solid-organ transplant recipients. General findings and caveats noted by the study authors: Both transferred clonotypes and endogenous clonotypes not detected in the therapy products appeared to be included in post-therapy reconstitution. The small cohort prevented assessing confounders such as concurrent antirejection and antiviral medications. Nonresponders showed marked pretherapy clonal expansions with minimal repertoire change after therapy. Fold change in CD8 clonality after therapy inversely correlated with pretherapy clonality, suggesting less biased repertoires were more receptive to remodeling. The small number of expansions detected in nonresponders may be due to reduced sample coverage caused by poor CD8+ T cell yield.

The cysteine opens and the phenylalanine closes a CDR3 of 16 amino acids. Kept here is only the CDR3 DNA, which spans 48 bases and is read in frame from base 1. In the germline V gene, CDR1 corresponds to SGHDN and CDR2 to FVKESK. V is pared back by 3 bases and J by 2 bases, with 14 bases lying between the germline termini. The table lists this clone with a count of one. No cognate antigen has been identified for it. Nothing much larger sits one base from this clone, and base qualities are not available. This sample's time point label indicates: 4-8 weeks after completion of therapy. The patients had received solid-organ transplants and had drug-resistant/recurrent cytomegalovirus. Nine to eleven trial participants were selected for repertoire analysis based on availability of post-therapy peripheral blood mononuclear cells. Viable CD3+CD8+CD4- lymphocytes were isolated from PBMCs by sorting on a BD FACSAria III. Genomic DNA was extracted from sorted cells with the Qiagen DNeasy Kit.

TRB CDR3 regions were amplified from genomic DNA with the immunoSEQ two-step, bias-controlled multiplex PCR assay. An Illumina NextSeq 500 was used to sequence the CDR3 libraries. The published analysis was carried out like this. The immunoSEQ Analyzer platform was used for the initial alignment and bioinformatics, which included bias normalization against synthetic CDR3 analogs. Annotation of V, D and J genes was based on the definitions in the IMGT database. Further TRBV analyses used VDJtools version 1.1.10 and the R package tcR version 2.2.1.11 with default settings. GLIPH analysis was performed with version 1.0 using default settings. Significant clonotype frequency changes were tested by 2-sided binomial test with Benjamini-Hochberg correction (alpha = 0.01) in CDR3 sequences with at least 5 reads. As stored in TCRdb, this immuneACCESS dataset retains in-frame rearrangements with V and J assigned. A fraction of the clones does not appear; measured against another copy, unresolved V genes explain less than half of the discrepancy, and the remainder lacks a known reason. V, J and clone size reflect that table, while D and trimming were determined from the DNA. The sample includes about 4,800 clones, with around 62% observed a single time. Jointly, the top ten make up around two fifths of the sample.

The sample here was CD8+ T cells from blood, taken after autologous CMV-specific T cell therapy. This clonotype was sampled from a human patient who had received a solid organ transplant and had CMV disease. A transplant means some T cells may be of graft donor rather than patient origin. The V and J segments used are TRBV14 and TRBJ2-1; the D gene lacks a confident call. DNA sequence: TGTGCCAGCAGCCAGCCCCGGGCCGGCGCCTACAATGAGCAGTTCTTC. Its amino acids are CASSQPRAGAYNEQFF.